This T cell receptor (beta chain) was identified in a study of cytomegalovirus exposure and HLA in healthy donors. The J segment lost 4 bases and the V segment lost 7 bases, leaving 14 bases of the junction unmatched. The CDR3 is made up of 15 amino acids. The germline gives CDR1 SGHRS, CDR2 YFSETQ. About this clone itself: What it binds is unknown.

Amplification used 60 Vbeta primers and 13 Jbeta primers. Sequencing was performed with immunoSEQ multiplex PCR; in TCRdb, only in-frame clones are kept and a portion is missing. The data hold some 99,000 clones, with 81% observed a single time. Findings of the study overall: In an earlier analysis, about 87% or about 30%: the productive usage of most TCR beta V segments. Later analysis identified 16,951 TCR beta sequences associated with HLA alleles, using a false discovery rate threshold of 0.05. The authors listed 150 or so TCR beta chains as cytomegalovirus-associated. Highest at DRB1 and lowest at HLA-C, TCR association rates differed among HLA loci in a later analysis.

The TCR originated in a woman aged 30 to 39 in good health and CMV-seronegative. Specimen: PBMCs. The rearrangement links TRBV5-1 to TRBJ2-7, with 7 positions matching TRBD2. This chain's CDR3 is CASSLVGGTAYEQYF. Written as DNA, the CDR3 is TGCGCCAGCTCCCTGGTGGGGGGGACGGCATACGAGCAGTACTTC.